This record covers a single T cell receptor (beta chain). Produced via immunoSEQ multiplex PCR; TCRdb's table is partial and in-frame only. The sample holds tens of thousands of clones, around 90% seen once. This CDR3 contains 15 residues. Germline lookup yields CDR1 SGHTA and CDR2 FQGNSA. With 5 bases removed from V and 6 bases from J, the gap between germline ends came to 16 bases. These data are taken from a study of blood T cell repertoires in COVID-19. Study summary: Sources were T cells, B-cell-depleted T cells, or PBMCs; the material itself was cDNA or gDNA.

Source material: peripheral blood. This clonotype originated in an elderly woman with acute or convalescent COVID-19. The chain is built from TRBV7-2 and TRBJ1-4; D possibly corresponds to TRBD1 (6 bases). The DNA of the CDR3 is TGTGCCAGCAGCCTTGGACAGCTTTCCCATGAAAAACTGTTTTTT. Translating gives CASSLGQLSHEKLFF.